The 11 T cell receptor beta chains below all came from one sample that was sequenced in a study of T-cell reconstitution after alpha-beta-depleted transplantation in children. Preparation of the TCRbeta library used unique molecular identifiers. In TCRdb, the PCR reads were re-called with MiXCR into one record per CDR3 protein. Among hundreds of thousands of distinct CDR3 sequences listed, less than 15% were seen once. This specimen consisted of PBMCs, obtained before TCRalphabeta/CD19-depleted stem cell transplant. The receptors originated from a girl aged 2-9 years with congenital amegakaryocytic thrombocytopenia, due to receive a stem cell transplant.

This clonotype was found many times. The chain links TRBV12-3 or TRBV12-4 to TRBJ1-1; possibly TRBD1 for D (6 bases). The ends were cut back, 4 bases at V and 0 bases at J, with 12 bases in the middle. The CDR3 is 15 residues long. CDR3 DNA sequence: TGTGCCAGCAGTTCCCTGGACAGCTTGAACACTGAAGCTTTCTTT. Protein sequence: CASSSLDSLNTEAFF.

This clonotype showed up just a few times. V is TRBV28 and J is TRBJ2-5; either TRBD1 or TRBD2 may supply D (5 bases each). Germline V gene data show CDR1 as MDHEN and CDR2 as SYDVKM. Deletions cut 2 bases from V and 6 bases from J, with 16 bases between. The CDR3 contains 15 residues. CDR3 loop: CASSLMGTATKTQYF. CDR3 in DNA: TGTGCCAGCAGTTTAATGGGGACGGCGACAAAGACCCAGTACTTC.

The sample holds many counts of this clonotype. The rearrangement links TRBV5-1 to TRBJ1-4, with D unclear. The V gene lost 4 bases and the J gene lost 8 bases, with 12 bases spanning the gap. This CDR3 has 13 residues. Germline assignment: CDR1 SGHRS and CDR2 YFSETQ. The CDR3 loop reads CASSGTVGEKLFF. For the CDR3, the DNA is TGCGCCAGCAGCGGCACAGTTGGAGAAAAACTGTTTTTT.

This clonotype has only a few counts. The CDR3: CASGTGSPYEQYF. Here the CDR3 DNA reads TGTGCCAGCGGGACAGGGTCCCCCTACGAGCAGTACTTC. The chain is built from TRBV25-1 and TRBJ2-7, with 9 bases fitting TRBD1. This CDR3 is 13 amino acids long. The V segment lost 8 bases and the J segment 2 bases; nucleotides outside the gene matches: 4. The germline gives CDR1 MGHDK, CDR2 SYGVNS.

This clonotype was seen a few times. The chain uses TRBV11-3 and TRBJ2-3; either TRBD1 or TRBD2 may fit D (5 bases each). CDR1 SGHNT and CDR2 YENEEA come from the germline V gene. Trimming pared 2 bases from V and 5 bases from J, leaving 8 bases between. CDR3 size: 13 residues. The CDR3 loop reads CASSLLGEDTQYF. In DNA form, the CDR3 reads TGTGCCAGCAGCTTATTGGGGGAAGATACGCAGTATTTT.

With respect to this clonotype: This may stem from a read error, because a much larger clone lies one nucleotide away. As DNA, the CDR3 is TGCAGCGTTGTAGGTAGGGGCCCCACAGATACGCAGTATTTT. Protein sequence: CSVVGRGPTDTQYF. V is TRBV29-1 and J is TRBJ2-3; D perhaps matches TRBD1 (5 bases). The ends were cut back, 4 bases at V and 2 bases at J, with 13 bases in the middle. There are 14 residues in the CDR3. The germline V gene has CDR1 SQVTM and CDR2 ANQGSEA.

This clonotype was counted many times. The chain employs TRBV12-3 or TRBV12-4 and TRBJ2-1, with D unresolved. This CDR3 is 14 amino acids long. The V end was cut by 11 bases, the J end by 7 bases, with 21 bases between. The CDR3 DNA is TGTGCCTGTTCCGGTGCCAGTGGTAGGAATGAGCAGTTCTTC. Protein: CACSGASGRNEQFF.

This clonotype was counted many times. This chain connects TRBV14 to TRBJ2-2, with unresolved D. The CDR3 sequence is 16 residues long. Germline V gene data show CDR1 as SGHDN and CDR2 as FVKESK. The ends were cut back, 0 bases at V and 0 bases at J, with 8 bases in the middle. CDR3: CASSQDPITNTGELFF. As DNA, the CDR3 is TGTGCCAGCAGCCAAGACCCCATCACGAACACCGGGGAGCTGTTTTTT.

The chain recombines TRBV5-1 with TRBJ1-1; tentative D call: TRBD1 (6 bases). Germline CDR1 reads SGHRS; CDR2 reads YFSETQ. Trimming shortened V by 4 bases and J by 2 bases, and 18 bases separated the two germline ends. The CDR3 is made up of 16 amino acids. The DNA of the CDR3 is TGCGCCAGCAGCCCGCGACAGGTTAACAGAAACACTGAAGCTTTCTTT. It specifies CASSPRQVNRNTEAFF.

The chain uses TRBV5-1 and TRBJ2-1; 7 positions match TRBD1. Germline assignment: CDR1 SGHRS and CDR2 YFSETQ. The V segment lost 7 bases and the J segment 4 bases; nucleotides outside the gene matches: 14. CDR3 length: 16 residues. Written as DNA, the CDR3 is TGCGCCAGCCGGATGATGGGGACAGACTTTTACAATGAGCAGTTCTTC. It codes for CASRMMGTDFYNEQFF.

This clonotype occurred a few times. J is TRBJ2-7 and V is TRBV12-3 or TRBV12-4; TRBD2 agrees at 9 bases. CDR3 length: 15 amino acids. Losses at the gene ends were 6 bases for V and 6 bases for J; bases not matched to a gene: 12. This CDR3 is CASSLTPLAGSEQYF. The CDR3 region has the DNA TGTGCCAGCAGCCTGACGCCACTAGCGGGCTCCGAGCAGTACTTC.